This T cell receptor (beta chain) was found in a study of T cells in Graves' hyperthyroidism and ophthalmopathy. Amplification of TCR beta CDR3 regions used RNA as the template. When the TCR CDR3 underwent first-round RT-PCR, the HTBI primer set was used. TCRdb re-analysed the multiplex PCR reads in MiXCR, keeping a single row per CDR3 protein. This table has hundreds of thousands of distinct CDR3 sequences, about 24% appearing once. This clonotype was counted only a few times. Per germline, CDR1 MGHDK and CDR2 SYGVNS. The V end was cut by 5 bases, the J end by 1 base, with 14 bases between. This CDR3 has 15 amino acids.

The receptor was derived from a woman in her twenties or thirties with Graves' ophthalmopathy. The chain joins TRBV25-1 to TRBJ2-5; D tentatively reads TRBD1 or TRBD2 (5 bases each). The material sequenced was blood. CDR3 protein: CASSSSGTIQETQYF. The CDR3 nucleotides are TGTGCCAGCAGTTCTTCCGGGACGATCCAAGAGACCCAGTACTTC.